The clone carrying this TCR beta chain appeared once. The CDR3 totals 13 residues. CDR1 is SEHNR and CDR2 is FQNEAQ in the germline V gene (reference sequence). With 4 bases removed from V and 2 bases from J, the gap between germline ends came to 8 bases. This entry belongs to a study of blood T cell repertoires in COVID-19. Some clones are missing from TCRdb's copy, which holds only in-frame ones; the method was immunoSEQ multiplex PCR. The sample lists about 150,000 clones, approximately 83% occurring once. The chain links TRBV7-9 to TRBJ2-5, with D maybe TRBD2 (6 bases). Material for sequencing was peripheral blood. The receptor's source is a woman in her sixties with COVID-19, enrolled during active disease. The CDR3 nucleotides read TGTGCCAGCAGCTCTCGGGGGCAAGAGACCCAGTACTTC. It codes for CASSSRGQETQYF.